This TCR beta chain appears in the sequencing data of a study of blood T cell repertoires in COVID-19. The CDR3 runs to 16 residues. J lost 0 bases, V lost 1 base, and 3 bases had no gene match. CDR1 and CDR2 (germline): MGHRA, YSYEKL. In the original analysis: Using reference gene primer amplification, nucleated cell counts were estimated. TCRdb's table, derived via immunoSEQ multiplex PCR, lists solely in-frame clones and lacks some. From that table come the V and J calls and clone size; the DNA was used to work out D and trimming. The sample holds 60,000 to 75,000 clones, approximately 79% seen once.

This receptor was identified in a woman in her 70s with acute or convalescent COVID-19. The chain couples TRBV4-1 to TRBJ2-5, with TRBD2 matching over 9 bases. What was sequenced was peripheral blood. The CDR3 protein is CASSQVAGEYQETQYF. CDR3 coding DNA: TGCGCCAGCAGCCAAGTAGCGGGGGAGTACCAAGAGACCCAGTACTTC.